These 18 T cell receptor beta chains share one sample of origin, sequenced in a study of blood T cell repertoires in COVID-19. Using immunoSEQ multiplex PCR, the repertoire was profiled, and TCRdb retains in-frame clones only, with some absent. This sample has about 250,000 clones, with about nine tenths found just once. Sequencing input: PBMCs or T cells enriched from blood (not recorded which). These TCRs come from a man aged 35 to 55 who had recovered from COVID-19.

The chain recombines TRBV9 with TRBJ2-5; a weak D match, TRBD2 (6 bases). The V and J ends lost 3 bases and 4 bases respectively, with 10 bases between them. The CDR3 consists of 13 residues. The germline CDR1 and CDR2 sequences are SGDLS and YYNGEE. DNA of the CDR3: TGTGCCAGCAGCGACGTCGGGGGAGAGACCCAGTACTTC. It translates to CASSDVGGETQYF.

V usage is TRBV5-1 and J usage is TRBJ1-3; D remains ambiguous. The CDR3 has 14 residues. Germline CDR1 SGHRS, CDR2 YFSETQ. Trimming left V 0 bases short and J 0 bases short, with 4 bases between. CDR3 sequence: CASSLASSGNTIYF. In DNA form, the CDR3 reads TGCGCCAGCAGCTTGGCCAGCTCTGGAAACACCATATATTTT.

This chain joins TRBV6-2 or TRBV6-3 and TRBJ2-5; TRBD2 agrees at 9 bases. Germline V CDR1 and CDR2: MNHEY, SVGEGT. There are 14 residues in the CDR3. Germline trimming cut 5 bases from V and 4 bases from J; bases unmatched to any gene: 5. The DNA of the CDR3 is TGTGCCAGCAGTGCTAGCGGGGCGAGAGAGACCCAGTACTTC. Translating it yields CASSASGARETQYF.

This sequence joins TRBV5-1 and TRBJ2-7; D is possibly TRBD1 (5 bases). This CDR3 is 13 amino acids long. Per the germline V gene, CDR1 is SGHRS and CDR2 is YFSETQ. Trimming removed 1 base from V and 3 bases from J, with 8 bases in between. In nucleotides, the CDR3 is TGCGCCAGCAGCTTGCGACAGAGCTACGAGCAGTACTTC. Protein sequence: CASSLRQSYEQYF.

This clone was seen once. This rearrangement joins TRBV28 to TRBJ2-7, with D perhaps TRBD2 (6 bases). Between the trimmed V and J ends, which lost 6 bases and 5 bases, there was a span of 17 bases. Germline CDR1 MDHEN, CDR2 SYDVKM. This CDR3 contains 14 residues. The CDR3 spells CASSLTRQWNEQYF. For the CDR3, the DNA is TGTGCCAGCAGCCTGACTAGACAGTGGAACGAGCAGTACTTC. Full variable domain (missing parts from reference TRBV28 and TRBJ2-7): DVKVTQSSRYLVKRTGEKVFLECVQDMDHENMFWYRQDPGLGLRLIYFSYDVKMKEKGDIPEGYSVSREKKERFSLILESASTNQTSMYLCASSLTRQWNEQYFGPGTRLTVT.

The CDR3 bases are TGTGCCAGCAGTGAGGGGACTAGCTGGACCGGGGAGCTGTTTTTT. It codes for CASSEGTSWTGELFF. The chain combines TRBV6-4 with TRBJ2-2; 9 bases are shared with TRBD2. The CDR3 consists of 15 residues. The germline CDR1 and CDR2 sequences are MRHNA and SNTAGT. V lost 3 bases and J lost 5; bases outside the gene matches: 4.

The rearrangement joins TRBV27 to TRBJ1-2; D gene unclear. Germline V gene lookup returns CDR1 MNHEY and CDR2 SMNVEV (reference sequence). Trimming removed 8 bases at V and 4 bases at J, with 8 bases between. The CDR3 contains 11 residues. The CDR3 bases are TGTGCCAGCGGCAACATCTATGGCTACACCTTC. Translating gives CASGNIYGYTF.

This sequence joins TRBV7-6 and TRBJ2-7; D unresolved. V was clipped by 5 bases and J by 0 bases, with 17 bases between them. From germline, CDR1 is SGHVS and CDR2 FNYEAQ. CDR3 length equals 16 residues. The CDR3 here is CASSPGHGFVSYEQYF. In DNA, the CDR3 is TGTGCCAGCAGCCCAGGCCACGGTTTTGTCTCCTACGAGCAGTACTTC.

The V and J genes are TRBV7-2 and TRBJ2-5; the D is unclear. This CDR3 has 17 amino acids. The germline V gene encodes CDR1 SGHTA and CDR2 FQGNSA. The V and J ends lost 3 bases and 5 bases respectively, with 22 bases between them. DNA for the CDR3: TGTGCCAGCAGCTTTTACGCGGCGCCACAAGGCCAGGAGACCCAGTACTTC. This sequence encodes CASSFYAAPQGQETQYF. Filled out from reference TRBV7-2 and TRBJ2-5, the complete variable domain reads GAGVSQSPSNKVTEKGKDVELRCDPISGHTALYWYRQSLGQGLEFLIYFQGNSAPDKSGLPSDRFSAERTGGSVSTLTIQRTQQEDSAVYLCASSFYAAPQGQETQYFGPGTRLLVL.

The chain is built from TRBV30 and TRBJ1-1; no firm D call. The germline CDR1 and CDR2 sequences are GTSNPN and SVGIG (reference sequence). Trimming removed 3 bases from V and 7 bases from J, with 9 bases in between. This CDR3 region has 11 residues. CDR3 sequence reads: CAWRAGVEAFF. The DNA of the CDR3 is TGTGCCTGGAGGGCAGGCGTTGAAGCTTTCTTT.

The chain links TRBV5-1 to TRBJ1-1; D call uncertain. CDR3 length: 15 residues. V lost 2 bases to trimming and J lost 0 bases, with 11 bases between them. Germline CDR1 is SGHRS and CDR2 is YFSETQ. CDR3 sequence reads: CASSLLPTVNTEAFF. The CDR3 nucleotides are TGCGCCAGCAGCTTATTACCCACAGTGAACACTGAAGCTTTCTTT.

The chain combines TRBV6-7 with TRBJ1-5, with no clear D. TRBV6-7 is designated an ORF whose function remains uncertain. The CDR3 sequence is 14 residues long. The V and J ends lost 8 bases and 6 bases respectively, with 17 bases between them. The CDR3 protein is CASGSGANCQPQHF. CDR3 DNA sequence: TGTGCCAGCGGGTCGGGTGCGAATTGTCAGCCCCAGCATTTT.

This clone turned up a few times. This chain links TRBV28 with TRBJ2-7, with 12 nucleotides matching TRBD1. V shed 3 bases and J 1 base; nucleotides not matched to a gene: 7. The CDR3 spans 17 residues. Germline V gene lookup returns CDR1 MDHEN and CDR2 SYDVKM. The CDR3 DNA sequence: TGTGCCAGCAGTTTGGGGACAGGGGGCTTTAGGTCCTACGAGCAGTACTTC. Amino acid sequence: CASSLGTGGFRSYEQYF.

This clone was seen more than once but under ten times. The chain recombines TRBV6-5 with TRBJ1-5, with unresolved D. Trimming took off 6 bases at V and 4 bases at J, with 16 bases between the two ends. The CDR3 is 15 residues long. The germline gives CDR1 MNHEY, CDR2 SVGAGI. In nucleotides, the CDR3 is TGTGCCAGCAGGATATCGGGATCGGGGAATCAGCCCCAGCATTTT. Translated, it gives CASRISGSGNQPQHF.

V is TRBV21-1 and J is TRBJ2-4; the table gives TRBD2 as D, unverified against the DNA. TRBV21-1 is reported as a pseudogene. The CDR3 spans 16 residues. CDR3 sequence: CASKILAGGQQNIQYF. The CDR3 DNA is TGTGCCAGCAAGATACTAGCGGGGGGGCAGCAGAACATTCAGTACTTC.

The gene calls are TRBV7-9 and TRBJ2-2; TRBD2 matches at 8 bases. Germline V lookup: CDR1 SEHNR, CDR2 FQNEAQ (reference sequence). The CDR3 loop spans 15 amino acids. Trimming at V came to 5 bases and at J to 7 bases, leaving 9 bases not matched to a gene. Written as DNA, the CDR3 is TGTGCCAGCAGCCCCGATCGGGAGGGCCTCGGGGAGCTGTTTTTT. As protein: CASSPDREGLGELFF.

The chain combines TRBV30 with TRBJ1-1; TRBD1 matches 8 bases. V lost 5 bases, J lost 4 bases, and 12 bases stayed unmatched. Germline V CDR1 and CDR2: GTSNPN, SVGIG (reference sequence). This CDR3 region has 15 residues. In DNA form, the CDR3 reads TGTGCCTGGTCGGCGGGGGACAGGTGGGGCACTGAAGCTTTCTTT. It encodes CAWSAGDRWGTEAFF.

This clone was counted once. This chain uses TRBV5-1 with TRBJ2-1, with 10 bases matching TRBD1. Germline V CDR1 and CDR2: SGHRS, YFSETQ. This CDR3 region has 13 residues. The V segment lost 7 bases and the J segment 6 bases; nucleotides outside the gene matches: 4. In DNA, the CDR3 is TGCGCCAGCCGACAGGGGGCGCTCAATGAGCAGTTCTTC. Amino acid sequence: CASRQGALNEQFF.